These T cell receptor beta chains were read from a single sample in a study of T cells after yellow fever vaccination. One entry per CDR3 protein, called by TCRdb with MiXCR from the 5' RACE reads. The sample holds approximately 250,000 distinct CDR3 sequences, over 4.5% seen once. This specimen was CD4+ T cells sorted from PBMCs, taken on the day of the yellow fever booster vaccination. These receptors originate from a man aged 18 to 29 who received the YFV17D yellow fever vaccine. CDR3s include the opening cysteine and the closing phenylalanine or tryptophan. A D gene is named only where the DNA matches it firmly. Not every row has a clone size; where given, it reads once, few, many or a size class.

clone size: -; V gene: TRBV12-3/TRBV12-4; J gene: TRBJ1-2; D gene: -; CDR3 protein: CASSSRVGSYGYTF; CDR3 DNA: TGTGCCAGCAGTTCCCGGGTGGGGAGCTATGGCTACACCTTC
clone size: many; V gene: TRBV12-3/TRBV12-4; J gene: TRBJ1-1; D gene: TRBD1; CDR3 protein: CASSFRGRGLVNTEAFF; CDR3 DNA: TGTGCCAGCAGTTTCAGGGGGCGGGGTCTTGTGAACACTGAAGCTTTCTTT
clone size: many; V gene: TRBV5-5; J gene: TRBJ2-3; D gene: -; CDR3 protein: CASSIPRGTTDTQYF; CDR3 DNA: TGTGCCAGCAGCATACCTCGGGGGACCACAGATACGCAGTATTTT
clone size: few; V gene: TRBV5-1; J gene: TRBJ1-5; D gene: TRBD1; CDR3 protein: CASSLEGTAYQPQHF; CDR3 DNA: TGCGCCAGCAGCTTGGAAGGGACAGCTTATCAGCCCCAGCATTTT
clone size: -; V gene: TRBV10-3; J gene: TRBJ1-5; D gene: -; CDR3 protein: CAISESGRPQHF; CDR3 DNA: TGTGCCATCAGTGAGTCAGGCCGCCCCCAGCATTTT
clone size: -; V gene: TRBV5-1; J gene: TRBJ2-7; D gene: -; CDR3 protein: CASSLVAGSSYEQYF; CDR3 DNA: TGCGCCAGCAGCTTGGTTGCAGGGAGCTCCTACGAGCAGTACTTC
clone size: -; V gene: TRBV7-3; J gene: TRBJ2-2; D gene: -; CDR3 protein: CASSLIGPLNGELFF; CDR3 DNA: TGTGCCAGCAGCTTAATCGGACCTTTGAACGGGGAGCTGTTTTTT
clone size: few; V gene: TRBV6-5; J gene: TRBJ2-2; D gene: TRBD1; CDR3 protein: CASSYSGTGTVFF; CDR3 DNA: TGTGCCAGCAGTTACTCGGGGACAGGGACGGTGTTTTTT
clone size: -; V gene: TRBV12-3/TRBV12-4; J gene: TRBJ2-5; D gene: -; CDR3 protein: CTSSFGTGLGAGETQYF; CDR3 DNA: TGTACCAGCAGTTTTGGGACCGGCCTAGGAGCGGGAGAGACCCAGTACTTC
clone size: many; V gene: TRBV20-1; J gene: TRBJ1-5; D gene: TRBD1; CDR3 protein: CSARASGTGGGNQPQHF; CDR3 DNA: TGCAGTGCTAGAGCCTCGGGGACAGGGGGCGGAAATCAGCCCCAGCATTTT
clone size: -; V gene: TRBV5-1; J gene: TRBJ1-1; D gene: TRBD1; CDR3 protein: CASSRGTAFTNTEAFF; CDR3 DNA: TGCGCCAGCAGCCGGGGGACAGCCTTTACGAACACTGAAGCTTTCTTT
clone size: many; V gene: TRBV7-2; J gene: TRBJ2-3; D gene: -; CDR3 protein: CASSLPGGDTQYF; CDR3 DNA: TGTGCCAGCAGCTTACCTGGGGGGGATACGCAGTATTTT
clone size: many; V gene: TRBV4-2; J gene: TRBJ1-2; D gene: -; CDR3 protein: CASSQDEYSYGYTF; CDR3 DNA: TGTGCCAGCAGCCAAGATGAGTATTCCTATGGCTACACCTTC
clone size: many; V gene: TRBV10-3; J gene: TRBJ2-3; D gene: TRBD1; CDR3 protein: CATTGQGTDTQYF; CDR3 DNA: TGTGCCACTACGGGACAGGGCACAGATACGCAGTATTTT
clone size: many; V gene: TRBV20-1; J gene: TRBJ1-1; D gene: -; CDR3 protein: CSAPALGGIGFF; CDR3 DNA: TGCAGTGCTCCGGCCCTCGGCGGTATAGGTTTCTTT
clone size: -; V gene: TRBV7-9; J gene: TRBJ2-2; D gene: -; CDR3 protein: CAVNLMDRPNTGELFF; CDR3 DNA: TGTGCCGTCAACCTCATGGACAGACCGAACACCGGGGAGCTGTTTTTT
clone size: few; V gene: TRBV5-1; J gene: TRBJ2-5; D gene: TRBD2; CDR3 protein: CASSLAPGLAGGRETQYF; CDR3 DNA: TGCGCCAGCAGCTTGGCCCCGGGACTAGCGGGGGGCCGGGAGACCCAGTACTTC
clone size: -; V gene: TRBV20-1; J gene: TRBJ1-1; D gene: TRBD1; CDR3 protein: CSAGRQGIHAEAFF; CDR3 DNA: TGCAGTGCTGGCCGACAGGGGATACATGCTGAAGCTTTCTTT
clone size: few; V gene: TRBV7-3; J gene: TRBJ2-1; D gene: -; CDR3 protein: CASSGGWVYNEQFF; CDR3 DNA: TGTGCCAGCTCAGGGGGGTGGGTTTACAATGAGCAGTTCTTC
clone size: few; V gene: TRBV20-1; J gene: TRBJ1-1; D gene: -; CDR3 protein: CSARVAGNTEAFF; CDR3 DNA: TGCAGTGCTAGAGTAGCAGGGAACACTGAAGCTTTCTTT
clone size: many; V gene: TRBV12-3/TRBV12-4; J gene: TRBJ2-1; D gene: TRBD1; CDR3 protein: CASTPLSVLTGGRIYNEQFF; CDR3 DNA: TGTGCCAGCACCCCTTTATCCGTCTTAACAGGGGGGCGGATATACAATGAGCAGTTCTTC
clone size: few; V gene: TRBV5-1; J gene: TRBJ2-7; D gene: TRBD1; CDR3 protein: CASMPGQGIDEQYF; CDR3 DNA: TGCGCCAGCATGCCGGGACAGGGCATCGACGAGCAGTACTTC
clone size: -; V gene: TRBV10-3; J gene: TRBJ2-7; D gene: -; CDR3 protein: CAIRSGSQGSEQYF; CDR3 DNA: TGTGCCATCAGGTCCGGCTCACAGGGCTCCGAGCAGTACTTC
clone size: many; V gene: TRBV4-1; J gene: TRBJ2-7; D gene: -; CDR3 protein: CASSQDYRDKYF; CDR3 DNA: TGCGCCAGCAGCCAAGATTACCGGGATAAGTACTTC
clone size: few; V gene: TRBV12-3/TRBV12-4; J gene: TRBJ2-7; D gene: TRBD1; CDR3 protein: CASKRWTGSHEQYF; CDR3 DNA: TGTGCCAGCAAGAGATGGACAGGGTCCCACGAGCAGTACTTC
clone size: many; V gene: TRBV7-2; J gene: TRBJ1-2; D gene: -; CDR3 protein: CASSLGPGPGYTF; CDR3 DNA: TGTGCCAGCAGCTTAGGTCCAGGGCCCGGCTACACCTTC
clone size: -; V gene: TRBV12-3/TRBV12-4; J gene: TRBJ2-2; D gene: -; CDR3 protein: CASSSTANTGELFF; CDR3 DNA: TGTGCCAGCAGTTCCACAGCGAACACCGGGGAGCTGTTTTTT
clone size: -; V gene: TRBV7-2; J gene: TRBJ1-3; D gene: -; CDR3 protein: CASSLGVSAGNTIYF; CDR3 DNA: TGTGCCAGCAGCTTGGGGGTTTCAGCTGGAAACACCATATATTTT
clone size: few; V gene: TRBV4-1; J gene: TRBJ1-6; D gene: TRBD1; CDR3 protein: CASSQGRGQGKTPYNSPLHF; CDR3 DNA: TGCGCCAGCAGCCAAGGGAGGGGACAGGGGAAGACGCCCTATAATTCACCCCTCCACTTT
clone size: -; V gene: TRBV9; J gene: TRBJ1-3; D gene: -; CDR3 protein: CASSTYGGRNTIYF; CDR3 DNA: TGTGCCAGCAGCACCTATGGGGGCCGAAACACCATATATTTT
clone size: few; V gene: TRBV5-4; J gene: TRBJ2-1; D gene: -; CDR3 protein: CASRVDSNNEQFF; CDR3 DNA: TGTGCCAGCAGGGTTGACAGCAACAATGAGCAGTTCTTC
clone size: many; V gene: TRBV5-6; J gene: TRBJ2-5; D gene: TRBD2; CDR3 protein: CASSGKRGIETQYF; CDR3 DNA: TGTGCCAGCAGCGGGAAGCGGGGGATTGAGACCCAGTACTTC
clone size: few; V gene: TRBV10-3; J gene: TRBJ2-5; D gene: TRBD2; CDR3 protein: CAISGTSGGAERYQETQYF; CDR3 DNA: TGTGCCATCAGTGGGACTAGCGGGGGCGCCGAGAGGTACCAAGAGACCCAGTACTTC
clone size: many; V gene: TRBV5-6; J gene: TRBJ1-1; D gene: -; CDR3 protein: CASSGGAEAFF; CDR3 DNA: TGTGCCAGCAGCGGAGGAGCTGAAGCTTTCTTT
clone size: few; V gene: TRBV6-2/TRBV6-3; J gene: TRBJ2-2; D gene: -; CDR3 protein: CASSRRTPNTGELFF; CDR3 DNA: TGTGCCAGCAGTAGGCGGACGCCGAACACCGGGGAGCTGTTTTTT
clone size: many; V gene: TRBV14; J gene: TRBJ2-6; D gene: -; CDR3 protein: CASSPGHSGANVLTF; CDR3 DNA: TGTGCCAGCAGCCCGGGACACTCTGGGGCCAACGTCCTGACTTTC
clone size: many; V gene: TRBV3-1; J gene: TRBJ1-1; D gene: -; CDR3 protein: CASSQGHTEAFF; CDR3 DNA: TGTGCCAGCAGCCAAGGACATACTGAAGCTTTCTTT
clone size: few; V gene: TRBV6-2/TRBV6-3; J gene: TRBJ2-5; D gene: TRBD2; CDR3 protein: CASSVLAGVETQYF; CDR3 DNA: TGTGCCAGCAGCGTGCTAGCGGGGGTGGAGACCCAGTACTTC
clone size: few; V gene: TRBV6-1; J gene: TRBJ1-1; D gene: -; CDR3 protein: CASSEGTSNTEAFF; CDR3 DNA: TGTGCCAGCAGTGAGGGGACGTCGAACACTGAAGCTTTCTTT
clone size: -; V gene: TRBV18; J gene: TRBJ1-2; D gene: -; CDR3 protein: CASSPLGSHGYTF; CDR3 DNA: TGTGCCAGCTCACCGCTGGGAAGCCATGGCTACACCTTC
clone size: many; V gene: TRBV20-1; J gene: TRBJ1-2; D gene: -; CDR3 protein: CSGLPRGFVNYGYTF; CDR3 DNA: TGCAGTGGACTCCCTCGGGGGTTTGTTAACTATGGCTACACCTTC
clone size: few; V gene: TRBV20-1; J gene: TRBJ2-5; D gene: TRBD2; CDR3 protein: CSARGLAGGETQYF; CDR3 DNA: TGCAGTGCTCGAGGACTAGCGGGGGGAGAGACCCAGTACTTC
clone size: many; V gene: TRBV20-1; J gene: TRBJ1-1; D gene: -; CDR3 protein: CSATPRGTEAFF; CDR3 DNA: TGCAGTGCTACGCCACGGGGCACTGAAGCTTTCTTT
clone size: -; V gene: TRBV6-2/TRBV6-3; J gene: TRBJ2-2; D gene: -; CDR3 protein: CASSYDRRDGELFF; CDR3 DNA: TGTGCCAGCAGTTACGACAGGCGGGACGGGGAGCTGTTTTTT
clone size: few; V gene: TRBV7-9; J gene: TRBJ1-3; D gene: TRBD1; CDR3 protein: CASSSTGFAGNTIYF; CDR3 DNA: TGTGCCAGCAGCTCGACAGGGTTCGCTGGAAACACCATATATTTT
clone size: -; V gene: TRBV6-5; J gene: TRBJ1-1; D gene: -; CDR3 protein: CASSLSKGNTEAFF; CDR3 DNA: TGTGCCAGCAGTCTTTCTAAGGGGAACACTGAAGCTTTCTTT
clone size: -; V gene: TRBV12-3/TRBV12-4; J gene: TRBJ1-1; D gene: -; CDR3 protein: CASSFQTGSEAFF; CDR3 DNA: TGTGCCAGCAGTTTCCAGACCGGCTCTGAAGCTTTCTTT
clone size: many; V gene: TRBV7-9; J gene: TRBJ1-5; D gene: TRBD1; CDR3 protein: CASSDGQVRDQPQHF; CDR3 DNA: TGTGCCAGCAGCGACGGACAGGTGAGGGATCAGCCCCAGCATTTT
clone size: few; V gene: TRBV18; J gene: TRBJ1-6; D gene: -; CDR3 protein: CASSPGDSMPLHF; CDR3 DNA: TGTGCCAGCTCCCCCGGGGATTCGATGCCCCTCCACTTT
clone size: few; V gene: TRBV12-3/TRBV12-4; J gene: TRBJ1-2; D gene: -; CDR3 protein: CASSLSRQNYGYTF; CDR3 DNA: TGTGCCAGCAGTTTGTCTAGACAGAACTATGGCTACACCTTC
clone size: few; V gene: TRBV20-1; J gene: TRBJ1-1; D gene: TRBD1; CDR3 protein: CSASGDRPNTEAFF; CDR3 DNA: TGCAGTGCTTCGGGGGACAGGCCTAACACTGAAGCTTTCTTT
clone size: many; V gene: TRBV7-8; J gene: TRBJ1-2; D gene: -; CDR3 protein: CASSLARVVTAYGYTF; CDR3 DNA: TGTGCCAGCAGCTTAGCGCGGGTGGTGACGGCCTATGGCTACACCTTC
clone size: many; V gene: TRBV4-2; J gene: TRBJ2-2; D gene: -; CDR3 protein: CASNTRPGDPGELFF; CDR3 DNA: TGTGCCAGCAACACGAGGCCGGGGGACCCCGGGGAGCTGTTTTTT